The next 10 T cell receptor beta chains were all read from a single sample in a study of CXCR3-negative and CXCR3-positive naive CD8 T cells. Libraries were UMI-labeled 5' RACE TRB cDNA. Reanalyzing the 5' RACE reads, TCRdb keeps one entry per CDR3 protein, without DNA. This sample's table has 41,000 or so distinct CDR3 sequences. Sequenced: naive CXCR3- CD8+ T cells from blood. The subset is: CD45RO-CCR7+CD27+CD95- naive CD8+ T cells lacking CXCR3 (TNR3-). These receptors all stem from a human donor in good health. Some clones in this sample may be carry-over from other donors' samples.

This sequence joins TRBV10-3 and TRBJ2-1; the TCRdb D gene call, TRBD2, has no DNA to confirm it. Germline CDR1 is ENHRY and CDR2 is SYGVKD. The CDR3 contains 15 residues. CDR3 in amino acids: CAISESSGGDNEQFF.

The rearrangement links TRBV6-5 to TRBJ2-1; the TRBD1 assignment by TCRdb is unverifiable without DNA. This CDR3 spans 16 amino acids. Germline values: CDR1 MNHEY, CDR2 SVGAGI. The CDR3: CASSYSAPDIYNEQFF.

The genes are TRBV6-2 or TRBV6-3 and TRBJ2-1; TCRdb's D call of TRBD1 is untestable without DNA. Germline CDR1 reads MNHEY; CDR2 reads SVGEGT. The CDR3 has 14 amino acids. The CDR3 here is CASDRAGSYNEQFF.

V and J are TRBV12-3 or TRBV12-4 and TRBJ1-2; lacking DNA, the TRBD1 call made by TCRdb goes unchecked. The CDR3 consists of 13 residues. CDR3 amino acids: CASSFDRRYGYTF.

V is TRBV29-1 and J is TRBJ1-2; TCRdb designates TRBD1, a call that cannot be tested without DNA. This CDR3 contains 12 residues. The germline CDR1 and CDR2 sequences are SQVTM and ANQGSEA. The CDR3 here is CSAGQGNSGYTF.

This clonotype counts as medium-sized by frequency. V gene TRBV4-3 combines with J gene TRBJ1-5; TCRdb designates TRBD1, a call that cannot be tested without DNA. Germline V gene lookup returns CDR1 LGHNA and CDR2 YSLEER. CDR3 length equals 15 residues. CDR3 sequence: CASSHGQGANQPQHF.

The chain couples TRBV10-3 to TRBJ1-1. Germline V CDR1 and CDR2: ENHRY, SYGVKD. The CDR3 spans 12 residues. CDR3 loop: CAISQLNTEAFF.

V is TRBV28 and J is TRBJ2-7; TCRdb's D call, TRBD1, is unchecked because there is no DNA. This CDR3 has 13 amino acids. Germline V gene sequence: CDR1 MDHEN, CDR2 SYDVKM. This CDR3 is CASSSRDSYEQYF.

The chain carries TRBV7-3 and TRBJ2-3; TCRdb gives TRBD2 as the D gene, but with no DNA this cannot be confirmed. CDR1 is SGHTA and CDR2 is FQGTGA in the germline V gene. The CDR3 extends over 15 amino acids. The CDR3 protein is CASSPGGLGLDTQYF.

V usage is TRBV20-1 and J usage is TRBJ2-7. The CDR3 extends over 14 amino acids. In germline, CDR1 is DFQATT, CDR2 SNEGSKA (reference sequence). The CDR3 here is CSARDPSVAYEQYF.